The 27 T cell receptor beta chains below come from one sample, sequenced in a study of identical twins. MiXCR, applied by TCRdb to the 5' RACE reads, yields one record per CDR3 protein. The table has hundreds of thousands of distinct CDR3 sequences, approximately 25% seen once; the top ten hold 2.5% to 3.5%. These data also featured in a second study, about T cells expressing NK-cell markers.

The sequencing sample was made of CD4+ T cells sorted from blood. The receptors originated from a woman in her late teens or twenties in good health.

The chain links TRBV29-1 to TRBJ2-5, with D maybe TRBD1 (5 bases). CDR1 and CDR2 from the germline V gene are SQVTM and ANQGSEA. With 7 bases removed from V and 7 bases from J, the gap between germline ends came to 22 bases. CDR3 length: 14 amino acids. The CDR3 DNA reads TGCAGCGCCCGATATTCGTCATTGCAGGGGACCCAGTACTTC. It codes for CSARYSSLQGTQYF.

The rearrangement uses TRBV7-6 and TRBJ2-7; 9 bases fit TRBD1. This CDR3 spans 15 amino acids. Germline CDR1 reads SGHVS; CDR2 reads FNYEAQ. Trimming removed 5 bases from V and 3 bases from J; junction bases left unmatched: 8. This CDR3 reads CASSPQTGGDYEQYF. CDR3 sequence (DNA): TGTGCCAGCAGCCCCCAGACAGGGGGGGACTACGAGCAGTACTTC. The full variable domain, in which reference TRBV7-6 and TRBJ2-7 provide the parts outside the CDR3, is GAGVSQSPRYKVTKRGQDVALRCDPISGHVSLYWYRQALGQGPEFLTYFNYEAQQDKSGLPNDRFSAERPEGSISTLTIQRTEQRDSAMYRCASSPQTGGDYEQYFGPGTRLTVT.

CDR3 amino acids: CASSLARGDYTF. The DNA of the CDR3 is TGTGCCAGCAGTTTAGCGCGCGGGGACTACACCTTC. This rearrangement joins TRBV12-3 or TRBV12-4 to TRBJ1-2; D is unclear. CDR3 length: 12 residues. V lost 0 bases and J lost 10, with 9 bases in between.

The rearrangement uses TRBV6-5 and TRBJ2-1; D might be TRBD1 (6 bases). The CDR3 length is 14 residues. Deletions cut 2 bases from V and 6 bases from J, with 11 bases between. Germline V gene data show CDR1 as MNHEY and CDR2 as SVGAGI. The CDR3 DNA reads TGTGCCAGCAGTTACCCCGGGACAAGCAATGAGCAGTTCTTC. This gives the protein CASSYPGTSNEQFF.

V usage is TRBV10-3 and J usage is TRBJ1-1; possible D gene TRBD1, 6 bases. V lost 0 bases, J lost 9 bases, and 8 bases lay in between. Per germline, CDR1 ENHRY and CDR2 SYGVKD. CDR3 size: 12 residues. This CDR3 reads CAISESGQKAFF. In DNA, the CDR3 is TGTGCCATCAGTGAGTCCGGACAGAAAGCTTTCTTT.

The J gene is TRBJ2-7, the V gene TRBV5-1, with TRBD1 matching 9 bases. V was pared by 3 bases and J by 5 bases, with 6 bases of the junction left unmatched. The V gene's germline CDR1 is SGHRS and CDR2 YFSETQ. This CDR3 has 14 amino acids. The CDR3 nucleotides are TGCGCCAGCAGCTGGGGGGGACAGGGCAACGAGCAGTACTTC. It is translated as CASSWGGQGNEQYF.

The V and J genes are TRBV12-3 or TRBV12-4 and TRBJ1-2; D is unresolved. V was shortened by 6 bases and J by 12 bases, with 14 bases between the two germline ends. This CDR3 region has 11 residues. The DNA of the CDR3 is TGTGCCAGCAGCTATAATATGGCGGACACCTTC. Translation gives CASSYNMADTF.

V and J are TRBV6-2 or TRBV6-3 and TRBJ2-1, with D possibly TRBD2 on 6 matching bases. Trimming left V 10 bases short and J 0 bases short, with 19 bases between. The germline V gene encodes CDR1 MNHEY and CDR2 SVGEGT. This CDR3 region has 16 residues. CDR3 protein: CATPTSPASSYNEQFF. The CDR3 coding sequence is TGTGCCACACCGACTAGTCCGGCGAGCTCCTACAATGAGCAGTTCTTC.

V gene TRBV7-2 combines with J gene TRBJ2-7; D perhaps matches TRBD1 (6 bases). V was cut by 4 bases and J by 3 bases, with 10 bases left in between. CDR1 is SGHTA, CDR2 FQGNSA, per germline. The CDR3 has 13 residues. DNA of the CDR3: TGTGCCAGCAGCTCGCAGGGGATCTACGAGCAGTACTTC. Translating gives CASSSQGIYEQYF.

Only one count was recorded for this clonotype. This chain uses TRBV4-3 with TRBJ2-2, with D unclear. The CDR3 length is 14 residues. Germline V lookup: CDR1 LGHNA, CDR2 YSLEER. V was clipped by 0 bases and J by 5 bases, with 7 bases between them. The CDR3 DNA reads as TGCGCCAGCAGCCAAGATCCGGAGACCGGGGAGCTGTTTTTT. Its translation is CASSQDPETGELFF.

J is TRBJ1-4 and V is TRBV10-3; no reliable D call. The CDR3 length is 14 residues. The V and J ends lost 3 bases and 6 bases respectively, with 11 bases between them. The germline V gene encodes CDR1 ENHRY and CDR2 SYGVKD. The CDR3 loop reads CAISDVGKDEKLFF. CDR3 nucleotides: TGTGCCATCAGTGATGTGGGAAAGGATGAAAAACTGTTTTTT.

The chain uses TRBV20-1 and TRBJ1-1; D is unclear. Trimming pared 3 bases from V and 5 bases from J, leaving 13 bases between. Germline CDR1 reads DFQATT; CDR2 reads SNEGSKA (reference sequence). The CDR3 has 13 amino acids. Here the CDR3 reads CSARYSTRTEAFF. The CDR3 DNA reads TGCAGTGCTAGGTACTCCACAAGGACTGAAGCTTTCTTT.

This clonotype was seen only a few times. The chain uses TRBV10-3 and TRBJ2-7, with D possibly TRBD2 on 5 matching bases. Trimming pared 0 bases from V and 5 bases from J, leaving 14 bases between. Per germline, CDR1 ENHRY and CDR2 SYGVKD. The CDR3 has 15 residues. This CDR3 is CAISESMGVQDEQYF. The CDR3 nucleotides are TGTGCCATCAGTGAGTCGATGGGAGTGCAGGACGAGCAGTACTTC.

The V call is TRBV6-1, the J call TRBJ2-4; 10 bases line up with TRBD1. V was clipped by 6 bases and J by 7 bases; unmatched bases: 6. The germline CDR1 and CDR2 sequences are MNHNS and SASEGT. The CDR3 sequence is 14 residues long. CDR3 DNA sequence: TGTGCCAGCAGAAACGGGGGACAGGGGAACATTCAGTACTTC. Translating gives CASRNGGQGNIQYF.

This chain joins TRBV5-1 and TRBJ2-7; no clear D gene. V was pared by 7 bases and J by 0 bases, with 14 bases between. Germline V gene data show CDR1 as SGHRS and CDR2 as YFSETQ. The CDR3 has 14 amino acids. Here the CDR3 DNA reads TGCGCCAGCCGAATGGTAGAGGCCTCCTACGAGCAGTACTTC. Translation gives CASRMVEASYEQYF.

The V call is TRBV7-9, the J call TRBJ2-7; TRBD1 is a possible D gene (5 bases). This CDR3 comprises 15 residues. Looked up from germline, CDR1 is SEHNR and CDR2 is FQNEAQ (reference sequence). V shed 4 bases and J shed 0 bases, with 13 bases lying between them. The chain's CDR3 is CASSSRQLSSYEQYF. The CDR3 DNA reads as TGTGCCAGCAGCTCCCGACAGCTTAGCTCCTACGAGCAGTACTTC.

The V gene is TRBV20-1, the J gene TRBJ2-1; D gene unclear. Trimming removed 6 bases from V and 7 bases from J, with 16 bases in between. Germline V gene sequence: CDR1 DFQATT, CDR2 SNEGSKA (reference sequence). This CDR3 region has 13 residues. For the CDR3, the DNA is TGCAGTGCAAGGACCCCGGACGGAAATGAGCAGTTCTTC. Protein product: CSARTPDGNEQFF.

The rearrangement links TRBV6-2 or TRBV6-3 to TRBJ1-5, with D possibly matching TRBD1 (6 bases). Germline loops: CDR1 MNHEY, CDR2 SVGEGT. CDR3 length: 19 residues. Between the trimmed V and J ends, which lost 4 bases and 0 bases, there was a span of 22 bases. As DNA, the CDR3 is TGTGCCAGCAGTTCAACGATTAAATTGGGGGGCTATAGCAATCAGCCCCAGCATTTT. Encoded protein: CASSSTIKLGGYSNQPQHF.

The chain joins TRBV11-1 to TRBJ2-3; 13 bases agree with TRBD2. The germline CDR1 and CDR2 sequences are SGHAT and FQDESV (reference sequence). V trimming: 5 bases; J trimming: 0 bases; junction bases outside the gene matches: 8. This CDR3 contains 18 residues. CDR3: CASSPRLAGGASTDTQYF. CDR3 nucleotide sequence: TGTGCCAGCAGCCCACGACTAGCGGGAGGTGCTAGCACAGATACGCAGTATTTT.

This clonotype was picked up many times. The DNA for the CDR3 is TGCAGTGCTAGGCATCAGGGGGACGATGGCTACACCTTC. Residues: CSARHQGDDGYTF. The rearrangement links TRBV20-1 to TRBJ1-2, with 7 bases identical to TRBD1. V shed 3 bases, J shed 6 bases, and the junction held 7 bases outside the gene matches. Germline V lookup: CDR1 DFQATT, CDR2 SNEGSKA (reference sequence). The CDR3 covers 13 residues.

This clonotype was detected only a few times. The chain uses TRBV10-3 and TRBJ2-1; possibly TRBD2 for D (7 bases). Germline assignment: CDR1 ENHRY and CDR2 SYGVKD. The V end was cut by 3 bases, the J end by 4 bases, with 19 bases between. The CDR3 runs 17 residues. The CDR3 region is CAISDLRGLALYNEQFF. The CDR3 bases are TGTGCCATCAGTGATTTGCGGGGGCTAGCGTTGTACAATGAGCAGTTCTTC.

This chain connects TRBV12-3 or TRBV12-4 to TRBJ2-5, with 8 nucleotides matching TRBD1. The length of the CDR3 is 15 residues. V was clipped by 4 bases and J by 4 bases; unmatched bases: 8. Here the CDR3 DNA reads TGTGCCAGCAGTTCAGGGACAGGTCGGGCAGAGACCCAGTACTTC. Residues: CASSSGTGRAETQYF.

The chain joins TRBV4-1 to TRBJ2-7; D is uncertain. The CDR3 loop spans 15 amino acids. Germline V gene sequence: CDR1 MGHRA, CDR2 YSYEKL. V dropped 1 base and J dropped 3 bases, with 13 bases sitting between them. CDR3 coding DNA: TGCGCCAGCAGCCAAGTTTTCACTGCTGACTACGAGCAGTACTTC. Its translation is CASSQVFTADYEQYF.

The V call is TRBV7-9, the J call TRBJ2-1; weak D call: TRBD1 (6 bases). The CDR3 is made up of 14 amino acids. The V end was cut by 2 bases, the J end by 4 bases, with 9 bases between. CDR1 is SEHNR and CDR2 is FQNEAQ in the germline V gene (reference sequence). The CDR3 spells CASSLSGQYNEQFF. The CDR3 bases are TGTGCCAGCAGCTTATCCGGACAGTACAATGAGCAGTTCTTC.

This chain links TRBV9 with TRBJ2-2, with 7 bases lining up with TRBD1. V gave up 3 bases and J gave up 2 bases; unmatched junction bases: 7. Germline CDR1 SGDLS, CDR2 YYNGEE. This CDR3 has 16 amino acids. CDR3 DNA: TGTGCCAGCAGCGCAATACGGGACAGAAACACCGGGGAGCTGTTTTTT. Translation: CASSAIRDRNTGELFF.

The gene calls are TRBV4-3 and TRBJ2-3, with D hard to call. From germline, CDR1 is LGHNA and CDR2 YSLEER. Trimming cost V 5 bases and J 5 bases, with 14 bases left between them. The CDR3 loop spans 14 amino acids. CDR3 nucleotides: TGCGCCAGCAGCTCGGTGGGGATAGGAGATACGCAGTATTTT. Protein: CASSSVGIGDTQYF.

This clonotype was seen more than once but under ten times. V is TRBV12-3 or TRBV12-4 and J is TRBJ1-4; a weak D match, TRBD1 (6 bases). The V end lost 4 bases, the J end lost 2 bases, and 14 bases lay between the germline ends. There are 16 residues in the CDR3. This CDR3 reads CASSSQGYPTNEKLFF. The DNA of the CDR3 is TGTGCCAGCAGTTCACAGGGATATCCCACTAATGAAAAACTGTTTTTT.